What follows are 9 T cell receptor beta chains derived from one specimen sequenced in a study of blood T cells in healthy people across ages. The use of a sample-barcoded 5' primer and a J-beta primer mix characterized a second PCR of roughly 6 to 11 cycles. TCRdb ran MiXCR on the 5' RACE reads and lists one entry per CDR3 protein. The data contain approximately 1.5 million distinct CDR3 sequences, about 31% of them singletons. What was sequenced was blood. Receptors originate from a woman aged 25 to 45 in good health.

Note on this clonotype: A much bigger clone sits one base away, suggesting this may be a read error. J is TRBJ2-1 and V is TRBV29-1, with 9 bases lining up with TRBD1. The CDR3 runs 13 residues. Trimming cost V 6 bases and J 10 bases; bases outside gene matches: 10. Per germline, CDR1 SQVTM and CDR2 ANQGSEA. The CDR3 loop is CSVGQGTRGEQFF. Written as DNA, the CDR3 is TGCAGCGTCGGACAGGGGACGCGGGGAGAGCAGTTCTTC.

The chain carries TRBV28 and TRBJ2-5; 10 bases are shared with TRBD2. V lost 5 bases to trimming and J lost 5 bases; unmatched junction nucleotides: 11. The germline CDR1 and CDR2 sequences are MDHEN and SYDVKM. There are 16 residues in the CDR3. The CDR3: CASSQLLAGDGETQYF. CDR3 DNA: TGTGCCAGCAGTCAACTCCTAGCGGGAGATGGCGAGACCCAGTACTTC.

Worth noting for this clonotype: This may be a read error, as it is one base from a much larger clone. The chain links TRBV10-3 to TRBJ2-7; 9 positions match TRBD2. V trimming: 2 bases; J trimming: 4 bases; junction bases outside the gene matches: 9. Germline V gene data show CDR1 as ENHRY and CDR2 as SYGVKD. This CDR3 contains 16 residues. The CDR3, as DNA: TGTGCCATCAGTGAGCCCCAGGCGAGCGGGGGGTACGAGCAGTACTTC. Encoded protein: CAISEPQASGGYEQYF.

The chain joins TRBV29-1 to TRBJ1-2, with D hard to call. The V end lost 4 bases, the J end lost 2 bases, and 5 bases lay between the germline ends. The CDR3 runs 11 residues. Per the germline V gene, CDR1 is SQVTM and CDR2 is ANQGSEA. The CDR3 reads CSVVENYGYTF. CDR3 DNA: TGCAGCGTTGTGGAGAACTATGGCTACACCTTC.

This clonotype appeared many times. V and J are TRBV10-3 and TRBJ2-6; D is possibly TRBD1 (6 bases). This CDR3 has 15 amino acids. Germline V gene lookup returns CDR1 ENHRY and CDR2 SYGVKD. Trimming pared 5 bases from V and 7 bases from J, leaving 15 bases between. CDR3: CAISHTGKVANVLTF. DNA of the CDR3: TGTGCCATCAGTCATACAGGGAAGGTCGCCAACGTCCTGACTTTC.

The CDR3 DNA reads as TGTGCCAGCATTTCGAGGCAGTTCTCCTACGAGCAGTACTTC. Translating it yields CASISRQFSYEQYF. This rearrangement joins TRBV6-1 to TRBJ2-7; no definite D call. Germline CDR1 MNHNS, CDR2 SASEGT. Trimming stripped 7 bases from V and 0 bases from J, with 13 bases between. The CDR3 has 14 amino acids.

This clonotype was observed a few times. The chain uses TRBV20-1 and TRBJ2-1, with D possibly matching TRBD2 (6 bases). CDR1 is DFQATT, CDR2 SNEGSKA, per germline (reference sequence). Trimming took off 6 bases at V and 9 bases at J, with 27 bases between the two ends. This CDR3 has 16 amino acids. CDR3 nucleotides: TGCAGTGCCCAGGCCTTATTGGCGGGGCCCGGCACTGAGCAGTTCTTC. This translates into CSAQALLAGPGTEQFF.

The chain is built from TRBV20-1 and TRBJ1-5; 8 bases fit TRBD1. Germline trimming cut 6 bases from V and 5 bases from J; bases unmatched to any gene: 3. Germline values: CDR1 DFQATT, CDR2 SNEGSKA (reference sequence). This CDR3 is 12 amino acids long. The CDR3 nucleotides are TGCAGTGCAGACAGGGGATATCAGCCCCAGCATTTT. This codes for CSADRGYQPQHF.

Concerning this clonotype itself: The junction differs from germline at one of its ends, possibly a read error. The chain uses TRBV5-1 and TRBJ1-2, with TRBD1 matching over 9 bases. Germline CDR1 is SGHRS and CDR2 is YFSETQ. This CDR3 is 19 amino acids long. CDR3 loop: CASSLFPSLGQGLGYGDTF. As DNA, the CDR3 is TGCGCCAGCAGCTTATTCCCAAGCCTCGGACAGGGGCTGGGCTATGGCGACACCTTC. The variable domain in full, completed from reference TRBV5-1 and TRBJ1-2, reads KAGVTQTPRYLIKTRGQQVTLSCSPISGHRSVSWYQQTPGQGLQFLFEYFSETQRNKGNFPGRFSGRQFSNSRSEMNVSTLELGDSALYLCASSLFPSLGQGLGYGDTFGSGTRLTVV.